The following is a T cell receptor beta chain sequence with its context. What antigen it recognizes has not been identified. These data are taken from a study of monozygotic twins with inflammatory bowel disease (dated by TCRdb to the late 2010s). Concerning the study at large: The full study comprised 28 monozygotic twin pairs: nine German pairs (four IBD-concordant, five IBD-discordant) and 19 IBD-discordant Danish pairs. Each individual had, on average, about 151 000 unique TCRalpha sequences and 181 000 unique TCRbeta sequences available for analysis. The search for disease-associated traits relied mainly on comparing, within discordant pairs, IBD patients with their genetically identical healthy co-twins. What the study reported, not specific to this receptor: The analysis was unable to tell apart different T cell subtypes. Compared with healthy twins, IBD patients had fewer clonotypes in common with other individuals, a difference most pronounced in patients showing signs of disease activity. IBD patients had lower TCRbeta repertoire diversity, measured by the inverse Simpson index, than their healthy co-twins. Repertoire similarity did not differ between concordant and discordant twins, possibly due to limited statistical power. Because patients were on differing immunosuppressive treatments, the repertoires may have picked up extra background noise and inter-individual variability. The results gave no support for a single strong signal or clonotype linked to IBD.

Receptor amplification or capture employed 5' RACE. Each TCR library was prepared from about 3.5 ug of total RNA. For each sample, cDNA synthesis was carried out in eight separate reactions using SMARTScribe reverse transcriptase. Unique molecular identifiers containing a 6-nucleotide sample barcode were introduced through template switching during cDNA synthesis. Two nested PCRs of about 16 and 10 cycles amplified the TCRalpha and TCRbeta cDNA, and bead purification followed each PCR. Before amplification, cDNA was treated with uracil DNA-glycosylase and purified using the QIAquick PCR purification kit. The second PCR added Illumina TruSeq-compatible adapters along with sample-specific barcodes. TapeStation and Qubit were used to check library quality and concentration, and 4.5 to 6.5 ng of each library was pooled. Pooled libraries were sequenced on an Illumina HiSeq2500 single-index Rapid Run with 2 x 100 bp reads and custom sequencing primers. The original methods were these. PCR and sequencing errors were corrected by UMI-based consensus assembly using MiGEC version 1.2.6. MiXCR version 2.1.1 handled V(D)J alignment, clonotype assembly and CDR3 extraction. Normalisation of gene usage, clonotype sharing and MAIT/NKT TCR abundance was achieved by analysing the top 1000, 10 000 and 20 000 clonotypes per sample. Diversity was computed as the inverse Simpson index with the vegan R package after downsampling to 27 000 UMIs. Statistical testing used paired Mann-Whitney U tests on the discordant twin pairs and applied Benjamini-Hochberg correction for multiple testing. Once TCRdb had reprocessed the reads, it stored one entry per CDR3 protein sequence and supplied no DNA. These V and J calls derive from TCRdb rather than the authors' analysis. In this sample's table one finds approximately 340,000 distinct CDR3 sequences. Around 2% of the sample is taken by the ten largest.

The germline V gene gives CDR1 as KGHSH and CDR2 as LQKENI. The CDR3 has 14 amino acids, counting the end cysteine and phenylalanine. DNA for this receptor is not on file. From each donor, a roughly 2.4 ml peripheral blood sample was collected into PAXgene tubes and kept at -80 degrees C. Without T cell sorting, total RNA was isolated from whole blood using the PAXgene blood miRNA kit on an automated QIAcube. Deep TCRalpha and TCRbeta repertoire profiling with unique molecular barcoding was performed on peripheral blood of monozygotic twin pairs concordant or discordant for inflammatory bowel disease. Smoking habits were recorded for all twin pairs, and individuals were classified as current, former or never smokers.

Sequenced material: blood. The source of this sequence is a human donor with ulcerative colitis or Crohn's disease, or a healthy co-twin of an affected twin (not recorded which). The receptor chain draws on TRBV18 and TRBJ2-2. The CDR3 amino acid sequence is: CASSPRTLTGELFF.